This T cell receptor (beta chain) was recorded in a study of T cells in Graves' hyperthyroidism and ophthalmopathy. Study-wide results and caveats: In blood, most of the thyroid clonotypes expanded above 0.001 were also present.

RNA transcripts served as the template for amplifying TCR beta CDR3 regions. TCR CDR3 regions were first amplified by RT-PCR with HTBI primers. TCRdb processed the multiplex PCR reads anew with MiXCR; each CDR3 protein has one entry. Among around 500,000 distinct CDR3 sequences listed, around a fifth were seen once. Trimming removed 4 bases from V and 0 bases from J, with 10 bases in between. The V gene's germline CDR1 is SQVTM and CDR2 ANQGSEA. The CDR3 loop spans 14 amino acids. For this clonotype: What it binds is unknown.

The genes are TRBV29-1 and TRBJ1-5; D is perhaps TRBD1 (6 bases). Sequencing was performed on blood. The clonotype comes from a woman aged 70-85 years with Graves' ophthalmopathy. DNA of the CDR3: TGCAGCGTTGTCATGGGGGCTAGCAATCAGCCCCAGCATTTT. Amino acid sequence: CSVVMGASNQPQHF. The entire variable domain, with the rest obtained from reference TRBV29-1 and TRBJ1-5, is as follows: SAVISQKPSRDICQRGTSLTIQCQVDSQVTMMFWYRQQPGQSLTLIATANQGSEATYESGFVIDKFPISRPNLTFSTLTVSNMSPEDSSIYLCSVVMGASNQPQHFGDGTRLSIL.